The sample holds a few counts of the clone carrying this TCR beta chain. Its antigen is unidentified. This entry comes from a study of T cell repertoires in cytomegalovirus infection. Whole-study findings and limits: Carriage of CMV together with the relevant HLA was identifiable through cumulative public TCR beta family frequency. HLA-C-restricted, CMV-specific TCR beta clonotypes were dominant ex vivo.

The CDR3 runs 13 residues. V trimming: 4 bases; J trimming: 5 bases; junction bases outside the gene matches: 7. CDR1 is DFQATT and CDR2 is SNEGSKA in the germline V gene (reference sequence). TCRdb redid the calling of the reads with MiXCR, one entry per CDR3 protein. Of 350,000 to 550,000 distinct CDR3 sequences in the sample, roughly a third were seen once. The clonotype comes from a human donor in good health (CMV status not recorded). Some clones in this sample may be carry-over from other donors' samples. Sequencing used PBMCs. V gene TRBV20-1 combines with J gene TRBJ2-7, with TRBD2 identical over 8 bases. The CDR3 DNA is TGCAGTGCTATAAACGGGGGGGATCACGAGCAGTACTTC. This encodes CSAINGGDHEQYF.